This T cell receptor beta chain was found in a study of blood T cell repertoires in COVID-19. Whole-study context: Samples of COVID-19 (acute and convalescent) were obtained from the United States, Italy and Spain. Nucleic acid was either cDNA or gDNA, and it came from T cells, B-cell-depleted T cells, or PBMCs.

Original processing notes: Nucleated cell number was recorded as an estimate derived from reference gene primer amplification. Libraries were prepared by immunoSEQ multiplex PCR; TCRdb keeps only in-frame clonotypes and omits some of them. The V and J calls and clone size are taken from that table; D and trimming were inferred from the DNA. The sample has 150,000 to 200,000 clones; 90% are singletons. V lost 0 bases to trimming and J lost 6 bases, with 14 bases between them. The CDR3 totals 15 residues. Germline CDR1 is MGHRA and CDR2 is YSYEKL. The source of this sequence is a man aged 45-65 years with acute or convalescent COVID-19. The V gene is TRBV4-1, the J gene TRBJ1-2, with D tentatively TRBD1 (6 bases). Sequenced: peripheral blood. CDR3 loop: CASSQEGGGGHGYTF. CDR3 in DNA: TGCGCCAGCAGCCAAGAAGGGGGAGGGGGACATGGCTACACCTTC.